Sequencing of this TCR beta chain was carried out in a study of T cell responses to AZD1222 COVID-19 vaccine. The CDR3 has 11 amino acids. Germline V gene data show CDR1 as SGDLS and CDR2 as YYNGEE. Trimming cost V 7 bases and J 7 bases, with 9 bases left between them. Generated by immunoSEQ multiplex PCR, the TCRdb table keeps only in-frame clones and is missing some. The sample records more than 150,000 clones, around nine tenths being singletons. The sequence derives from an adult who received the AZD1222 COVID-19 vaccine. This specimen was peripheral blood, taken 28 days after the second AZD1222 dose. The chain has TRBV9 and TRBJ1-5, with D possibly being TRBD1 (6 bases). The CDR3: CASGGQQPQHF. For the CDR3, the DNA is TGTGCCAGCGGAGGACAGCAGCCCCAGCATTTT.